This T cell receptor beta chain was identified in a study of patients and donors after allogeneic stem cell transplantation. The CDR3 runs to 12 residues. CDR1 is DFQATT and CDR2 is SNEGSKA in the germline V gene (reference sequence). Trimming pared 4 bases from V and 3 bases from J, leaving 9 bases between. TCRdb redid the calling of the RT-PCR reads with MiXCR, one entry per CDR3 protein. Found here are around 170,000 distinct CDR3 sequences, 24% of them singletons; the top ten hold more than 25%. The sequencing sample was made of blood, either unsorted or a sorted T cell fraction (not recorded which). This chain connects TRBV20-1 to TRBJ2-5; TRBD1 might be the D (6 bases). This sequence was found in a human donor who was either an allogeneic HSCT recipient or a stem cell or donor lymphocyte infusion donor (not recorded which). It is not recorded whose cells these are; they may come from a transplant donor. This CDR3 reads CSAKRTEETQYF. CDR3 bases: TGCAGTGCTAAGCGGACAGAAGAGACCCAGTACTTC.